This T cell receptor beta chain derives from a study of T cell repertoires in cytomegalovirus infection. Study background: Both recently identified HLA-C-restricted and well-studied HLA-B-restricted CMV epitopes were used in the study. Public TCR beta signatures marked donors with CMV infection and the matching HLA. Study-level points and caveats: Predominance within the ex vivo response was attributable to HLA-C-restricted CMV-specific TCR beta clonotypes.

This clonotype showed up many times. Its antigen is undetermined. MiXCR, applied by TCRdb to the reads, yields one record per CDR3 protein. The repertoire holds approximately 910,000 distinct CDR3 sequences, with less than 35% as singletons. Germline-derived CDR1 and CDR2 are SGHVS and FQNEAQ. J was trimmed by 7 bases and V by 4 bases; bases with no gene match: 15. This CDR3 region has 17 residues. Sequencing was performed on cultured CD8+ T cells from PBMCs, taken from culture after CMV antigen stimulation. The chain recombines TRBV7-8 with TRBJ2-2; 7 nucleotides match TRBD1. The source is a human donor in good health (CMV status not recorded). Some clones in this sample may be carry-over from other donors' samples. The CDR3 region has the DNA TGTGCCAGCAGCTCCGGGCCTACCGGGACAGTGGACGGGGAGCTGTTTTTT. Translated: CASSSGPTGTVDGELFF.